These 19 T cell receptor beta chains were all obtained from the same sample, sequenced in a study of shared clonotypes between healthy human individuals. Sequencing used immunoSEQ multiplex PCR; TCRdb keeps in-frame clones, though not all of them. The table has under 850,000 clones, 92% seen once. Terminally differentiated effector memory CD45RA+ cells were excluded by CCR7 positive selection of CD45RO-negative cells. Material: naive CD8+ T cells sorted from blood. These TCRs come from a man aged 25-45 years in good health.

This clone was observed a single time. This chain joins TRBV29-1 and TRBJ2-2; TRBD2 agrees at 12 bases. The ends lost 4 bases at V and 4 bases at J; junction bases unmatched: 1. The length of the CDR3 is 14 residues. Germline assignment: CDR1 SQVTM and CDR2 ANQGSEA. The CDR3 loop reads CSVGTSGTTGELFF. The DNA for the CDR3 is TGCAGCGTTGGGACTAGCGGGACCACCGGGGAGCTGTTTTTT.

The rearrangement joins TRBV27 to TRBJ1-2; D may be TRBD1 (5 bases). The CDR3 covers 15 residues. V was shortened by 8 bases and J by 5 bases, with 21 bases between the two germline ends. The germline V gene has CDR1 MNHEY and CDR2 SMNVEV (reference sequence). For the CDR3, the DNA is TGTGCCAGCGGGGGGGACGTAAAAGATCGGTATGGCTACACCTTC. Residues: CASGGDVKDRYGYTF.

CDR3 region: CASSFSIPGELFF. CDR3 nucleotide sequence: TGTGCCAGCAGTTTCTCCATACCCGGGGAGCTGTTTTTT. The chain recombines TRBV27 with TRBJ2-2, with unresolved D. Germline CDR1 reads MNHEY; CDR2 reads SMNVEV (reference sequence). V was cut by 3 bases and J by 6 bases, with 8 bases left in between. CDR3 length equals 13 residues.

This chain joins TRBV7-9 and TRBJ2-7; D possibly corresponds to TRBD1 (5 bases). There are 16 residues in the CDR3. Germline values: CDR1 SEHNR, CDR2 FQNEAQ (reference sequence). V was trimmed by 4 bases and J by 2 bases, leaving 18 bases between them. CDR3 residues: CASSSTDQGFAYEQYF. CDR3 in DNA: TGTGCCAGCAGCTCTACTGACCAGGGATTCGCCTACGAGCAGTACTTC.

The chain has TRBV28 and TRBJ2-1; 8 bases line up with TRBD2. J gave up 4 bases and V 7 bases, and 9 bases lay outside the gene matches. The CDR3 is 15 amino acids. Per the germline V gene, CDR1 is MDHEN and CDR2 is SYDVKM. The CDR3 loop reads CASTLRGGPYNEQFF. The CDR3 bases are TGTGCCAGCACCTTACGGGGGGGACCTTACAATGAGCAGTTCTTC. The whole variable domain, filled in from reference TRBV28 and TRBJ2-1, reads DVKVTQSSRYLVKRTGEKVFLECVQDMDHENMFWYRQDPGLGLRLIYFSYDVKMKEKGDIPEGYSVSREKKERFSLILESASTNQTSMYLCASTLRGGPYNEQFFGPGTRLTVL.

V gene TRBV7-7 combines with J gene TRBJ2-5; maybe TRBD2 (7 bases). Germline V gene lookup returns CDR1 SSHAT and CDR2 FNYEAQ (reference sequence). The V gene lost 4 bases and the J gene lost 0 bases, with 12 bases spanning the gap. The CDR3 sequence is 15 residues long. The CDR3 DNA is TGTGCCAGCAGCTCCTTAGGGGGGGACCAAGAGACCCAGTACTTC. It codes for CASSSLGGDQETQYF.

The chain joins TRBV2 to TRBJ2-3; D is possibly TRBD2 (5 bases). The germline V and J ends were trimmed by 3 bases and 0 bases, with 13 bases remaining between them. The CDR3 extends over 16 amino acids. Germline loops: CDR1 SNHLY, CDR2 FYNNEI. The CDR3 DNA reads TGTGCCAGCAGTGAGGGGTTAGCGCCTAGCACAGATACGCAGTATTTT. It encodes CASSEGLAPSTDTQYF.

This rearrangement joins TRBV11-2 to TRBJ1-2; D is unclear. V dropped 0 bases and J dropped 1 base, with 12 bases sitting between them. Germline values: CDR1 SGHAT, CDR2 FQNNGV. The CDR3 is 16 residues long. Here the CDR3 reads CASSLDPYKINYGYTF. The CDR3 DNA follows: TGTGCCAGCAGCTTAGATCCATATAAGATTAACTATGGCTACACCTTC.

This clone was detected once. The chain recombines TRBV27 with TRBJ2-7, with 15 bases lining up with TRBD2. Germline V CDR1 and CDR2: MNHEY, SMNVEV (reference sequence). V shed 7 bases and J 0 bases; nucleotides not matched to a gene: 4. This CDR3 has 16 amino acids. For the CDR3, the DNA is TGTGCCAGCAAGGGACTAGCGGGAGGAAGCTCCTACGAGCAGTACTTC. Protein: CASKGLAGGSSYEQYF.

V gene TRBV5-5 combines with J gene TRBJ2-2, with 7 bases identical to TRBD2. After removal of 4 bases from V and 6 bases from J, the junction contained 9 bases not matched to a gene. Germline values: CDR1 SGHKS, CDR2 YYEKEE (reference sequence). CDR3 size: 15 residues. For the CDR3, the DNA is TGTGCCAGCAGCCACCCGGCGGGGGAACCCGGGGAGCTGTTTTTT. Its translation: CASSHPAGEPGELFF.

The rearrangement links TRBV29-1 to TRBJ1-2; 9 bases match TRBD1. Germline V lookup: CDR1 SQVTM, CDR2 ANQGSEA. This CDR3 comprises 15 residues. Unmatched junction bases numbered 9, after V lost 7 bases and J lost 0 bases. CDR3 in DNA: TGCAGCGCACGCGGACAGGGGCAAGCTAACTATGGCTACACCTTC. Its protein is CSARGQGQANYGYTF. Full variable domain (remainder filled in from reference TRBV29-1 and TRBJ1-2): SAVISQKPSRDICQRGTSLTIQCQVDSQVTMMFWYRQQPGQSLTLIATANQGSEATYESGFVIDKFPISRPNLTFSTLTVSNMSPEDSSIYLCSARGQGQANYGYTFGSGTRLTVV.

This chain links TRBV21-1 with TRBJ2-7; the table's D call TRBD1 went unverified against the DNA. TRBV21-1 is assigned pseudogene status. CDR3 length equals 16 residues. The DNA of the CDR3 is TGTGCCAGCAGCAAATGGGGACAGGCGAGCTCCTACGAGCAGTACTTC. Residues: CASSKWGQASSYEQYF.

The chain is built from TRBV18 and TRBJ2-5, with D unresolved. V was clipped by 4 bases and J by 4 bases, with 10 bases between them. Germline CDR1 KGHSH, CDR2 LQKENI. This CDR3 is 13 amino acids long. The CDR3 coding sequence is TGTGCCAGCTCACGATACGGTGCAGAGACCCAGTACTTC. The encoded protein is CASSRYGAETQYF.

This clone has just one count. The chain combines TRBV7-5 with TRBJ1-2. TRBV7-5 is termed a pseudogene. CDR3 length: 15 residues. This chain's CDR3 is CARSCFSRVRYGYTF. CDR3 nucleotides: TGTGCCAGAAGCTGTTTCTCCCGGGTGCGTTATGGCTACACCTTC.

This clone was found a few times. V is TRBV5-1 and J is TRBJ2-1; either TRBD1 or TRBD2 may supply D (5 bases each). The CDR3 has 14 amino acids. Germline CDR1 and CDR2: SGHRS and YFSETQ. The ends were cut back, 0 bases at V and 8 bases at J, with 12 bases in the middle. The CDR3 region has the DNA TGCGCCAGCAGCTTGGAGGGACCTGTCGATGAGCAGTTCTTC. Protein product: CASSLEGPVDEQFF.

The chain joins TRBV12-5 to TRBJ2-7; D perhaps matches TRBD2 (5 bases). This CDR3 has 14 amino acids. V lost 6 bases and J 6 bases, leaving 18 bases between the germline ends. From germline, CDR1 is LGHNT and CDR2 FRNRAP. CDR3 sequence (DNA): TGTGCTAGTGGCAATGAGGGTTGGGCTAGCGAGCAGTACTTC. It encodes CASGNEGWASEQYF. The whole variable domain, filled in from reference TRBV12-5 and TRBJ2-7, reads DARVTQTPRHKVTEMGQEVTMRCQPILGHNTVFWYRQTMMQGLELLAYFRNRAPLDDSGMPKDRFSAEMPDATLATLKIQPSEPRDSAVYFCASGNEGWASEQYFGPGTRLTVT.

Many counts were recorded for this clone. The chain combines TRBV2 with TRBJ2-1, with unresolved D. Germline CDR1 and CDR2: SNHLY and FYNNEI. This CDR3 has 13 residues. V lost 6 bases and J lost 5, with 11 bases in between. The CDR3 is CASRWAPDNEQFF. In DNA form, the CDR3 reads TGTGCCAGCAGGTGGGCCCCGGACAATGAGCAGTTCTTC.

This sequence joins TRBV27 and TRBJ1-3; tentative D call: TRBD1 (6 bases). Per germline, CDR1 MNHEY and CDR2 SMNVEV (reference sequence). Deletions cut 6 bases from V and 0 bases from J, with 12 bases between. This CDR3 is built from 15 residues. The chain's CDR3 is CASSPTGNSGNTIYF. Written as DNA, the CDR3 is TGTGCCAGCAGCCCTACAGGGAACTCTGGAAACACCATATATTTT.

The chain links TRBV19 to TRBJ2-3; the D gene is possibly TRBD2 (7 bases). V was cut by 5 bases and J by 1 base, with 16 bases left in between. Germline CDR1 is LNHDA and CDR2 is SQIVND (reference sequence). The CDR3 runs to 16 residues. The chain's CDR3 is CASSSRGGPGTDTQYF. Written as DNA, the CDR3 is TGTGCCAGTAGTTCCAGGGGAGGGCCGGGCACAGATACGCAGTATTTT. The variable domain in full, completed from reference TRBV19 and TRBJ2-3, reads DGGITQSPKYLFRKEGQNVTLSCEQNLNHDAMYWYRQDPGQGLRLIYYSQIVNDFQKGDIAEGYSVSREKKESFPLTVTSAQKNPTAFYLCASSSRGGPGTDTQYFGPGTRLTVL.